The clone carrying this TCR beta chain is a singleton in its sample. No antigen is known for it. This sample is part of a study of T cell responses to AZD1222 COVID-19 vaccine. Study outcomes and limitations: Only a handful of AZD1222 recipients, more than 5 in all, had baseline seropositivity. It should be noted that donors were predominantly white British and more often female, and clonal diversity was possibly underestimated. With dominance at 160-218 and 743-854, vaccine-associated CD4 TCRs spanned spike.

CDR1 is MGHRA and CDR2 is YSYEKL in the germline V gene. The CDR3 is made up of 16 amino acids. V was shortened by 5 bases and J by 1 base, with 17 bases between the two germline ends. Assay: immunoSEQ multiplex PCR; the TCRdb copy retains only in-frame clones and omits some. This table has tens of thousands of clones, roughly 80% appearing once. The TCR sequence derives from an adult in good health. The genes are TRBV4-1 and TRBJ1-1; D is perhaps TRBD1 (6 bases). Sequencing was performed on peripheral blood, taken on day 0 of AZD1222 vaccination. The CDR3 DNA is TGCGCCAGCAGCAAAAAGGCGGGGGCCCCGAACACTGAAGCTTTCTTT. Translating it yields CASSKKAGAPNTEAFF.